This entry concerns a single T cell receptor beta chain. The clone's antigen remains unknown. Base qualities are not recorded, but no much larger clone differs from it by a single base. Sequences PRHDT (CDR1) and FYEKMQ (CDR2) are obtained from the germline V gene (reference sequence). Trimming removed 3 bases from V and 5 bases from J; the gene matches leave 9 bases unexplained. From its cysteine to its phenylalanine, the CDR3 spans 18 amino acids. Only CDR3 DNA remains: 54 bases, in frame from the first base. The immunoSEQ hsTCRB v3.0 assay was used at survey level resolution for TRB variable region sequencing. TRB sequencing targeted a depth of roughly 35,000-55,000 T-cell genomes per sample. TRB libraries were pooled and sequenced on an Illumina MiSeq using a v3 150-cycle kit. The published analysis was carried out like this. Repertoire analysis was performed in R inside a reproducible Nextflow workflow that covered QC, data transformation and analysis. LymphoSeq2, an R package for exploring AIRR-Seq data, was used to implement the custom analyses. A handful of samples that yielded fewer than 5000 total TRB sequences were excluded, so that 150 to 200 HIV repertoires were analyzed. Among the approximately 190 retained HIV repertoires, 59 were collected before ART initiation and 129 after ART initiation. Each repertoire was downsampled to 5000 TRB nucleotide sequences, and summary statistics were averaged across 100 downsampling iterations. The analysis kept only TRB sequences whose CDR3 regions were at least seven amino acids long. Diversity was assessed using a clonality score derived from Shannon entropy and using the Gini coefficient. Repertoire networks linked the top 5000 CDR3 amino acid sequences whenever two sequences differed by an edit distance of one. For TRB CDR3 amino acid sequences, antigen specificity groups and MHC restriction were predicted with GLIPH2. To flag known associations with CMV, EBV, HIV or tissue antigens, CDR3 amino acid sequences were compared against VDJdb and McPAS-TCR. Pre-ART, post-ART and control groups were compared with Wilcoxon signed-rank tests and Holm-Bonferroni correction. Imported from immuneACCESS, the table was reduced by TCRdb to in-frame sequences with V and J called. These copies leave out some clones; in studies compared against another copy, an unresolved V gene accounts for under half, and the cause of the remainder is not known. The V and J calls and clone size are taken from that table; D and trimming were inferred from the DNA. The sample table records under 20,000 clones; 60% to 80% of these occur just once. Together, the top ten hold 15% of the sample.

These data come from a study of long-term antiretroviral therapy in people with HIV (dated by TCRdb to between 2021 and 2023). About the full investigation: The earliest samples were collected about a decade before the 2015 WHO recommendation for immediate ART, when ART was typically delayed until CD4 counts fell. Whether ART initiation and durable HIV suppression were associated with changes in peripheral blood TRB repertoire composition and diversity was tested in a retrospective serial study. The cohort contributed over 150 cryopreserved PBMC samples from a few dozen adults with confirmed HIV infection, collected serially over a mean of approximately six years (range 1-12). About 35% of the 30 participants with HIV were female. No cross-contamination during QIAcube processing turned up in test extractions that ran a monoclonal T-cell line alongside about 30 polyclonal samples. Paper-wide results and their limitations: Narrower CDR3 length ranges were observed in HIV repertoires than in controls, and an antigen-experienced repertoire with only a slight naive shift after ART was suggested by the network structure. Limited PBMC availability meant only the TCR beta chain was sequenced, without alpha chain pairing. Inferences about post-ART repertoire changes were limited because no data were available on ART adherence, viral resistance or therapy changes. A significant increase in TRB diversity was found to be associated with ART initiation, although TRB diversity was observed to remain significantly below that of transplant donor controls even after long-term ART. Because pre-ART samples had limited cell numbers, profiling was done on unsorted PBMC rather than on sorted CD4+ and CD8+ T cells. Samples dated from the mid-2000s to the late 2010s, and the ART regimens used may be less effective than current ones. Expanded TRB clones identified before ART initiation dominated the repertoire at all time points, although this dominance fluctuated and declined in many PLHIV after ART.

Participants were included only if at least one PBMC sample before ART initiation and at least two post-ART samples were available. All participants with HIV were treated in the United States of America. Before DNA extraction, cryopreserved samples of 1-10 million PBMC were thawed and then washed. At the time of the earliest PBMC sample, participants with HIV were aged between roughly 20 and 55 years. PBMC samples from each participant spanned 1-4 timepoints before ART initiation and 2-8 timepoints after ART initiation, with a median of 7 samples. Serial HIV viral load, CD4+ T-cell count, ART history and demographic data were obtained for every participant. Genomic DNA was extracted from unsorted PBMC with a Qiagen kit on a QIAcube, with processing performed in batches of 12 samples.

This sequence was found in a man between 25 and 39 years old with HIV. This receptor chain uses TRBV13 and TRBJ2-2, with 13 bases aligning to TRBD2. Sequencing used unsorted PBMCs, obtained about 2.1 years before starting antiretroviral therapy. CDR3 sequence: CASSFHGLAGAVTGELFF. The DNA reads TGTGCCAGCAGCTTCCATGGACTAGCGGGAGCGGTGACCGGGGAGCTGTTTTTT.